This TCR beta chain was sequenced in a study of shared clonotypes between healthy human individuals. Researchers drew on tens of millions of PBMCs for genomic DNA from unsorted samples. Study-wide results and caveats: The researchers took only blood, and tissue repertoires probably look different.

Deep-level assay runs were performed. How the authors handled the data: Sequence data from immunoSEQ were junction-only and lacked quality scores; consequently, filtering differed. Sequencing used immunoSEQ multiplex PCR; TCRdb keeps in-frame clones, though not all of them. D and trimming come from the DNA, and the V and J calls and clone size come from that table. Here the sample spans more than 400,000 clones, almost 80% being singletons. With respect to this clone: As yet, its antigen is unknown.

The CDR3 spans 14 residues. The V end was cut by 5 bases, the J end by 0 bases, with 10 bases between. Germline values: CDR1 SEHNR, CDR2 FQNEAQ (reference sequence). The receptor was isolated from a woman aged 40-49 years in good health. Some clones in this sample may be carry-over from other donors' samples. V usage is TRBV7-9 and J usage is TRBJ1-2, with D possibly matching TRBD1 (6 bases). Sequencing input: PBMCs. The chain's CDR3 is CASSLDRANYGYTF. The CDR3 DNA reads as TGTGCCAGCAGCCTGGACAGAGCTAACTATGGCTACACCTTC. The whole variable domain, remainder taken from reference TRBV7-9 and TRBJ1-2, is DTGVSQNPRHKITKRGQNVTFRCDPISEHNRLYWYRQTLGQGPEFLTYFQNEAQLEKSRLLSDRFSAERPKGSFSTLEIQRTEQGDSAMYLCASSLDRANYGYTFGSGTRLTVV.